This is a list of T cell receptor beta chains from one sample in a study of cytotoxic CD8 clonotypes in ibrutinib-treated CLL. This table comes from immunoSEQ multiplex PCR, and its TCRdb copy is limited to in-frame clones, with some not included. This table has roughly 45,000 clones, about 65% appearing once. This material consisted of PBMCs, taken after 24 months of ibrutinib treatment. The receptors here all came from a human donor with chronic lymphocytic leukemia. Each CDR3 is given with its conserved first and last residue. D genes are given only for firm matches. Size is stated for part of the rows, as once, few or many counts, or as a class when the clone is expanded.

abundance	j_gene	v_gene	d_gene	CDR3nt	CDR3aa
.	TRBJ1-5	TRBV19	TRBD1	TGTGCCAGTAGTATCTGGACAGGGGACCAGCCCCAGCATTTT	CASSIWTGDQPQHF
.	TRBJ2-7	TRBV28	TRBD2	TGTGCCAGCAGAACTACCAGCGGGAGGTTCCCCTACGAGCAGTACTTC	CASRTTSGRFPYEQYF
.	TRBJ2-7	TRBV5-6	TRBD2	TGTGCCAGCAGCTCCGGGACTAGCGGGACCTACGAGCAGTACTTC	CASSSGTSGTYEQYF
.	TRBJ1-3	TRBV9	.	TGTGCCAGCAGCGTTCCTGGAAACACCATATATTTT	CASSVPGNTIYF
.	TRBJ2-3	TRBV5-4	.	TGTGCCAGCAGCCGGGGCCCGGGGAATACGCAGTATTTT	CASSRGPGNTQYF
.	TRBJ2-1	TRBV9	.	TGTGCCAGCAGCGTAGAGGCACCCCCCAACAATGAGCAGTTCTTC	CASSVEAPPNNEQFF
.	TRBJ2-1	TRBV5-4	TRBD2	TGTGCCAGCAGCTTGGCGATAGCGGGAGGGCCCAATGAGCAGTTCTTC	CASSLAIAGGPNEQFF
.	TRBJ2-7	TRBV7-8	TRBD2	TGTGCCAGCAGCTTAGTGGGCGGGGGGGCTTTTTACGAGCAGTACTTC	CASSLVGGGAFYEQYF
.	TRBJ1-2	TRBV5-4	TRBD1	TGTGCCAGCAGCCCCGGACAGGAATCCTATGGCTACACCTTC	CASSPGQESYGYTF
many	TRBJ2-7	TRBV28	TRBD2	TGTGCCAGCAGTTTATTCTCCGGGGGGGTTTACGAGCAGTACTTC	CASSLFSGGVYEQYF
once	TRBJ2-2	TRBV27	TRBD1	TGTGCCAGCAGTCCCGGACAGGGGCGGAACACCGGGGAGCTGTTTTTT	CASSPGQGRNTGELFF
.	TRBJ1-2	TRBV14	.	TGTGCCAGCAGCCAGGATGTCGGCTATGGCTACACCTTC	CASSQDVGYGYTF
.	TRBJ1-1	TRBV18	.	TGTGCCAGCTCACCAGCACCGGGCCCGAACACTGAAGCTTTCTTT	CASSPAPGPNTEAFF
.	TRBJ2-2	TRBV5-1	.	TGCGCCAGCAGCAGGGCGCAACTAGGTGGGGCGAACACCGGGGAGCTGTTTTTT	CASSRAQLGGANTGELFF
.	TRBJ2-3	TRBV5-1	.	TGCGCCAGCAACGCCCAGTTAGGAGGACCCACAGATACGCAGTATTTT	CASNAQLGGPTDTQYF
.	TRBJ1-3	TRBV28	.	TGTGCCAGCAATAGGGGTAGAAACACCATATATTTT	CASNRGRNTIYF
.	TRBJ2-7	TRBV11-2	TRBD2	TGTGCCAGCAGCTCCCTCCGGGAGGCCTACGAGCAGTACTTC	CASSSLREAYEQYF
few	TRBJ1-2	TRBV11-2	.	TGTGCCAGCAGCTTATCTCGGGGGAGTGGCTATGGCTACACCTTC	CASSLSRGSGYGYTF
.	TRBJ2-1	TRBV4-1	TRBD2	TGCGCCAGCAGTTCCGGACTAGCGGTAAACAATGAGCAGTTCTTC	CASSSGLAVNNEQFF
.	TRBJ2-7	TRBV6-6	TRBD1	TGTGCCAGCACTCCGACAGGGAACTACGAGCAGTACTTC	CASTPTGNYEQYF
.	TRBJ1-1	TRBV27	.	TGTGCCAGCATCCCTCGACCCGGGGCCCGATTCACTGAAGCTTTCTTT	CASIPRPGARFTEAFF
.	TRBJ2-3	TRBV29-1	.	TGCAGCGTAAGTCACACAGATACGCAGTATTTT	CSVSHTDTQYF
.	TRBJ2-2	TRBV27	TRBD2	TGTGCCAGCAGTTTGCCGCCGGGACTAGCGACTACCGGGGAGCTGTTTTTT	CASSLPPGLATTGELFF
.	TRBJ2-2	TRBV5-6	.	TGTGCCAGCAGCTTTCGGGGATGGGCCGGGGAGCTGTTTTTT	CASSFRGWAGELFF
.	TRBJ2-7	TRBV5-4	.	TGTGCCAGCAGCTTAGCCGGGACCCAGGTGAGCGAGCAGTACTTC	CASSLAGTQVSEQYF
.	TRBJ2-7	TRBV30	.	TGTGCCTGGAGTGTAGCGCTCTCCTACGAGCAGTACTTC	CAWSVALSYEQYF
.	TRBJ1-5	TRBV16	.	TGTGCCAGCAGCCAAATCCGCGATCAGCCCCAGCATTTT	CASSQIRDQPQHF
few	TRBJ1-2	TRBV6-5	.	TGTGCCAGCAGTCCCGGGGAGGCGACCTATGGCTACACCTTC	CASSPGEATYGYTF
.	TRBJ2-7	TRBV5-1	TRBD1	TGCGCCAGCAGGACAGGGTCCCTACCATCCTACGAGCAGTACTTC	CASRTGSLPSYEQYF
.	TRBJ2-7	TRBV18	.	TGTGCCAGCTCACCACAGGGATCGTCAGGGCAGTACTTC	CASSPQGSSGQYF
.	TRBJ2-7	TRBV4-1	TRBD2	TGCGCCAGCAGCCTCCTTGGGACTAGCGGGAGAAGGAGCTCCTACGAGCAGTACTTC	CASSLLGTSGRRSSYEQYF
once	TRBJ1-2	TRBV5-1	.	TGCGCCAGCAGCTTGGCCTCAGGGGCAGGGGTCTACACCTTC	CASSLASGAGVYTF
.	TRBJ2-1	TRBV15	.	TGTGCCACCAGCCACGAGACAAGAGGGTACTCCTACAATGAGCAGTTCTTC	CATSHETRGYSYNEQFF
.	TRBJ1-4	TRBV4-1	.	TGCGCCAGCAGCCAAGACCCCGGCTGGACTAATGAAAAACTGTTTTTT	CASSQDPGWTNEKLFF
once	TRBJ1-1	TRBV15	.	TGTGCCACCAGCAGAGAGGGCACAAATGAAGCTTTCTTT	CATSREGTNEAFF
.	TRBJ2-3	TRBV10-3	.	TGTGCCACCTCGCCTGCTAGCACAGATACGCAGTATTTT	CATSPASTDTQYF
many	TRBJ1-1	TRBV29-1	.	TGCAGCGTTTTCAGCTGGAAAGCTGAAGCTTTCTTT	CSVFSWKAEAFF
.	TRBJ2-2	TRBV7-2	.	TGTGCCAGCAGCCCCCCAAACAGGGTGACCGGGGAGCTGTTTTTT	CASSPPNRVTGELFF
.	TRBJ2-7	TRBV2	TRBD2	TGTGCCAGCAGTAGCGGGAACTCCTACGAGCAGTACTTC	CASSSGNSYEQYF
once	TRBJ2-5	TRBV9	.	TGTGCCAGCACGACCGGGGATGGAGTAGGGGAGACCCAGTACTTC	CASTTGDGVGETQYF
.	TRBJ2-7	TRBV15	TRBD2	TGTGCCACCAGCAGAAAGACTAGCGGCGGCTCCTACGAGCAGTACTTC	CATSRKTSGGSYEQYF
.	TRBJ1-2	TRBV7-9	.	TGTGCCAGCAGTCAGGGGTCGGGTGGCTACACCTTC	CASSQGSGGYTF
.	TRBJ1-5	TRBV30	TRBD1	TGTGCCTGGTCCCGGGACAGGGGGTTTTCTCCCGATCAGCCCCAGCATTTT	CAWSRDRGFSPDQPQHF
once	TRBJ1-2	TRBV2	.	TGTGCCAGCAGTGAGGTACAGCGTATTATCGGCTACACCTTC	CASSEVQRIIGYTF
.	TRBJ2-7	TRBV27	TRBD1	TGTGCCAGCAGTCTGAAGATACAGGGGGGCTCTTACGAGCAGTACTTC	CASSLKIQGGSYEQYF
once	TRBJ2-3	TRBV15	TRBD2	TGTGCCACCAGCAGAGGAGCGGGAGGGCCGGCTCCTACGCAGTATTTT	CATSRGAGGPAPTQYF
.	TRBJ1-4	TRBV2	.	TGTGCCAGTCATGACCTCTGGGGGACGGTTAATGAAAAACTGTTTTTT	CASHDLWGTVNEKLFF
.	TRBJ2-7	TRBV19	.	TGTGCCAGTAAGGGGTCTTCTTCCTACGAGCAGTACTTC	CASKGSSSYEQYF
many	TRBJ1-6	TRBV30	.	TGTGCCTGGAGACTGGACGGCCGATATTCACCCCTCCACTTT	CAWRLDGRYSPLHF
.	TRBJ2-6	TRBV30	.	TGTGCCTGGAGTGTTCAGGGAGGCTCTGGGGCCAACGTCCTGACTTTC	CAWSVQGGSGANVLTF
.	TRBJ1-1	TRBV14	TRBD1	TGTGCCAGCAGTCCTACAGGGGGCGGAAGGGTCACTGAAGCTTTCTTT	CASSPTGGGRVTEAFF
.	TRBJ1-6	TRBV15	TRBD1	TGTGCCACCAGCATTAGGGACAGCAGAAATTCACCCCTCCACTTT	CATSIRDSRNSPLHF